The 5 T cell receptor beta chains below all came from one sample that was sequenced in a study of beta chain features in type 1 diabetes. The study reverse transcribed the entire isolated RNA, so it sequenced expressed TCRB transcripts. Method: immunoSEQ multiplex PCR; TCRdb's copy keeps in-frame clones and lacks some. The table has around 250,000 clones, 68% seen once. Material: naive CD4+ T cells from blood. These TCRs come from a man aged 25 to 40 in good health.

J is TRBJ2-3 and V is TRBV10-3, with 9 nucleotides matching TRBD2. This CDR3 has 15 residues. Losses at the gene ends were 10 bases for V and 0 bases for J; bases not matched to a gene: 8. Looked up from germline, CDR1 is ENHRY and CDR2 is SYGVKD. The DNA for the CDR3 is TGTGCCACCCTGGGAGCGGGGGGCAGCACAGATACGCAGTATTTT. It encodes CATLGAGGSTDTQYF.

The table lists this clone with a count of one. The CDR3 loop is CASSIVWGGHQPQHF. In DNA, the CDR3 is TGTGCCAGTAGTATAGTCTGGGGAGGACATCAGCCCCAGCATTTT. J is TRBJ1-5 and V is TRBV19, with unresolved D. V lost 1 base to trimming and J lost 5 bases, with 12 bases between them. The CDR3 sequence is 15 residues long. Germline V CDR1 and CDR2: LNHDA, SQIVND (reference sequence).

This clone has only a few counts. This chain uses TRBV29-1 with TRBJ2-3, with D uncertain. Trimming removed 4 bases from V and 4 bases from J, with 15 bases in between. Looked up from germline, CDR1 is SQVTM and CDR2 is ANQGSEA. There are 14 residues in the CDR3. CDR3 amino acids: CSVVNRAMADTQYF. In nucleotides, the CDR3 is TGCAGCGTTGTGAACAGAGCTATGGCAGATACGCAGTATTTT.

The CDR3 bases are TGTGCCAGCAGGGCCCTCAATGAGCAGTTCTTC. Encoded protein: CASRALNEQFF. The chain employs TRBV2 and TRBJ2-1; D not certain. The V gene lost 6 bases and the J gene lost 6 bases, with 6 bases spanning the gap. There are 11 residues in the CDR3. CDR1 SNHLY and CDR2 FYNNEI come from the germline V gene.

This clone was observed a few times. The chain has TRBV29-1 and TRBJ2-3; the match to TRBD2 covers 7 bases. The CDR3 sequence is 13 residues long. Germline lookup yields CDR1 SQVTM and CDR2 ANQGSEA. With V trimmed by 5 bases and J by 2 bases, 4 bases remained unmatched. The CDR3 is CSVWGLLTDTQYF. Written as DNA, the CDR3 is TGCAGCGTTTGGGGACTACTCACAGATACGCAGTATTTT.